Following are 26 T cell receptor beta chains from one sample sequenced in a study of T cell responses to AZD1222 COVID-19 vaccine. Sequenced by immunoSEQ multiplex PCR; TCRdb stores in-frame clones only, minus some. The table lists tens of thousands of clones, 84% of them singletons. This specimen consisted of peripheral blood, obtained on day 0 of AZD1222 vaccination. The receptors shown here come from an adult in good health.

This rearrangement joins TRBV11-2 to TRBJ2-3; no reliable D call. Per the germline V gene, CDR1 is SGHAT and CDR2 is FQNNGV. CDR3 length: 14 amino acids. V was cut by 4 bases and J by 0 bases, with 8 bases left in between. The CDR3, as DNA: TGTGCCAGCAGCTCGTGGGGTAGCACAGATACGCAGTATTTT. Translation: CASSSWGSTDTQYF. Full variable domain (rest looked up from reference TRBV11-2 and TRBJ2-3): EAGVAQSPRYKIIEKRQSVAFWCNPISGHATLYWYQQILGQGPKLLIQFQNNGVVDDSQLPKDRFSAERLKGVDSTLKIQPAKLEDSAVYLCASSSWGSTDTQYFGPGTRLTVL.

This sequence joins TRBV19 and TRBJ2-7; D possibly uses TRBD1 or TRBD2 (6 bases each). The germline V gene encodes CDR1 LNHDA and CDR2 SQIVND (reference sequence). V lost 2 bases, J lost 6 bases, and 20 bases lay in between. This CDR3 comprises 16 residues. The chain's CDR3 is CASSIKEGRGTVEQYF. The DNA of the CDR3 is TGTGCCAGTAGTATAAAGGAGGGCAGGGGAACTGTCGAGCAGTACTTC. Drawing the rest from reference TRBV19 and TRBJ2-7, the complete variable domain is DGGITQSPKYLFRKEGQNVTLSCEQNLNHDAMYWYRQDPGQGLRLIYYSQIVNDFQKGDIAEGYSVSREKKESFPLTVTSAQKNPTAFYLCASSIKEGRGTVEQYFGPGTRLTVT.

In its sample, this clone was seen a few times. The chain has TRBV5-1 and TRBJ1-6; maybe TRBD1 (6 bases). This CDR3 comprises 14 residues. V shed 4 bases and J shed 7 bases, with 12 bases lying between them. CDR1 and CDR2 from the germline V gene are SGHRS and YFSETQ. The CDR3 protein is CASSGGQTNSPLHF. The CDR3 DNA is TGCGCCAGCAGCGGAGGACAGACAAATTCACCCCTCCACTTT.

This clone was found a few times. This rearrangement joins TRBV4-1 to TRBJ1-5, with D maybe TRBD1 (5 bases). V dropped 5 bases and J dropped 0 bases, with 11 bases sitting between them. Germline CDR1 and CDR2: MGHRA and YSYEKL. The CDR3 covers 15 residues. CDR3 protein: CASSLAGISNQPQHF. CDR3 bases: TGCGCCAGCAGCTTGGCAGGGATTAGCAATCAGCCCCAGCATTTT.

CDR3 nucleotide sequence: TGTGCCAGTAGTCCAGTCGGGGGAGTGCCCGGGGAGCTGTTTTTT. Its translation: CASSPVGGVPGELFF. This chain links TRBV19 with TRBJ2-2, with D possibly matching TRBD2 (6 bases). Per the germline V gene, CDR1 is LNHDA and CDR2 is SQIVND (reference sequence). The CDR3 is 15 amino acids. With 5 bases removed from V and 6 bases from J, the gap between germline ends came to 16 bases.

The J gene is TRBJ2-3, the V gene TRBV29-1; tentatively, D is TRBD1 or TRBD2 (5 bases each). The length of the CDR3 is 14 residues. The V end lost 4 bases, the J end lost 2 bases, and 13 bases lay between the germline ends. CDR1 SQVTM and CDR2 ANQGSEA come from the germline V gene. The CDR3 DNA is TGCAGCGTTGGGACCGGGACCTCCACAGATACGCAGTATTTT. As protein: CSVGTGTSTDTQYF.

This clone has a handful of counts. V and J are TRBV18 and TRBJ2-5; D remains unclear. CDR3 length equals 12 residues. CDR1 and CDR2 (germline): KGHSH, LQKENI. Trimming removed 1 base from V and 1 base from J, with 1 base in between. The CDR3 loop reads CASSPRQETQYF. In nucleotides, the CDR3 is TGTGCCAGCTCACCACGCCAAGAGACCCAGTACTTC.

V and J are TRBV4-3 and TRBJ1-2; no definite D call. Trimming removed 0 bases from V and 4 bases from J, with 12 bases in between. CDR1 and CDR2 from the germline V gene are LGHNA and YSLEER. The CDR3 runs 15 residues. The CDR3 loop reads CASSQEADQLYGYTF. The CDR3 DNA sequence: TGCGCCAGCAGCCAAGAGGCAGACCAACTCTATGGCTACACCTTC.

The chain recombines TRBV19 with TRBJ1-5, with D uncertain. CDR1 is LNHDA and CDR2 is SQIVND in the germline V gene (reference sequence). The CDR3 covers 14 residues. Trimming removed 4 bases at V and 4 bases at J, with 11 bases between. The CDR3 nucleotides are TGTGCCAGTAGTAGATTCGGTCTGAATCAGCCCCAGCATTTT. Translated, it gives CASSRFGLNQPQHF.

CDR3 nucleotide sequence: TGTGCCAGCAGCTCCGGGACAGAGAACACCGGGGAGCTGTTTTTT. Translating it yields CASSSGTENTGELFF. The J gene is TRBJ2-2, the V gene TRBV28, with TRBD1 matching over 7 bases. Germline CDR1 is MDHEN and CDR2 is SYDVKM. The junction had 5 bases not matched to a gene; V was cut back by 6 bases and J by 1 base. The CDR3 extends over 15 amino acids.

This clone has just one count. The chain combines TRBV7-2 with TRBJ2-1; 13 bases match TRBD2. The CDR3 sequence is 14 residues long. CDR1 is SGHTA and CDR2 is FQGNSA in the germline V gene. The junction had 3 bases not matched to a gene; V was cut back by 6 bases and J by 7 bases. The CDR3 spells CASRRTSGSNEQFF. Written as DNA, the CDR3 is TGTGCCAGCAGACGGACTAGCGGGAGTAATGAGCAGTTCTTC.

The rearrangement uses TRBV29-1 and TRBJ1-2; 10 bases are shared with TRBD1. Looked up from germline, CDR1 is SQVTM and CDR2 is ANQGSEA. The CDR3 sequence is 17 residues long. V was pared by 4 bases and J by 4 bases, with 15 bases of the junction left unmatched. The CDR3 sequence: CSVATGTGAARGYGYTF. Written as DNA, the CDR3 is TGCAGCGTTGCCACCGGGACAGGGGCTGCTCGTGGCTATGGCTACACCTTC. Variable domain in full (rest from reference TRBV29-1 and TRBJ1-2): SAVISQKPSRDICQRGTSLTIQCQVDSQVTMMFWYRQQPGQSLTLIATANQGSEATYESGFVIDKFPISRPNLTFSTLTVSNMSPEDSSIYLCSVATGTGAARGYGYTFGSGTRLTVV.

The gene calls are TRBV7-9 and TRBJ1-6, with D possibly being TRBD1 (6 bases). CDR1 and CDR2 from the germline V gene are SEHNR and FQNEAQ (reference sequence). The CDR3 length is 13 residues. The V gene lost 10 bases and the J gene lost 10 bases, with 17 bases spanning the gap. The CDR3 sequence is CATRGGVGSPLHF. The CDR3 DNA reads TGTGCCACCCGGGGGGGCGTCGGATCACCCCTCCACTTT.

The chain links TRBV2 to TRBJ1-1, with D hard to call. The germline CDR1 and CDR2 sequences are SNHLY and FYNNEI. V lost 7 bases and J 6 bases, leaving 12 bases between the germline ends. The CDR3 consists of 12 residues. Written as DNA, the CDR3 is TGTGCCAGCAATACGAGGGAGGCTGAAGCTTTCTTT. This encodes CASNTREAEAFF.

The V gene is TRBV7-9, the J gene TRBJ2-7; 9 bases match TRBD1. The CDR3 is made up of 16 amino acids. Germline loops: CDR1 SEHNR, CDR2 FQNEAQ (reference sequence). The V and J ends lost 2 bases and 3 bases, in that order; junction bases with no gene match: 8. The CDR3 spells CASSLPQGQGNYEQYV. As DNA, the CDR3 is TGTGCCAGCAGCTTACCCCAAGGACAGGGGAACTACGAGCAGTACGTC.

The chain joins TRBV6-7 to TRBJ2-7, with 9 nucleotides matching TRBD2. TRBV6-7 is an open reading frame whose function is uncertain. V dropped 0 bases and J dropped 5; count of bases not matched to a gene: 14. The CDR3 loop spans 18 amino acids. Here the CDR3 reads CASSYSGTSSGEEHEQYF. CDR3 bases: TGTGCCAGCAGTTACTCCGGGACTAGCTCGGGAGAAGAACACGAGCAGTACTTC.

The chain has TRBV5-1 and TRBJ2-1, with D maybe TRBD1 (6 bases). Per germline, CDR1 SGHRS and CDR2 YFSETQ. The CDR3 runs to 13 residues. The V and J ends lost 3 bases and 5 bases respectively, with 9 bases between them. The CDR3 protein is CASSSRTDNEQFF. CDR3 nucleotide sequence: TGCGCCAGCAGCTCCCGGACAGACAATGAGCAGTTCTTC.

The genes are TRBV18 and TRBJ2-7; D possibly matches TRBD1 or TRBD2 (5 bases each). CDR1 is KGHSH, CDR2 LQKENI, per germline. Deletions cut 3 bases from V and 9 bases from J, with 18 bases between. The CDR3 has 14 amino acids. CDR3 sequence (DNA): TGTGCCAGCTCACCCCGGGACCTCCCGTGGGGGCAGTACTTC. Amino acid sequence: CASSPRDLPWGQYF.

The CDR3 sequence: CASSLNGGPTYEQYF. CDR3 nucleotides: TGTGCCAGCAGCTTAAACGGAGGACCAACCTACGAGCAGTACTTC. V usage is TRBV7-3 and J usage is TRBJ2-7, with a weak D call TRBD2 (5 bases). Germline CDR1 is SGHTA and CDR2 is FQGTGA. V lost 1 base, J lost 2 bases, and 12 bases lay in between. The CDR3 loop spans 15 amino acids.

This CDR3 reads CASSLASGYEQYF. The CDR3 DNA reads as TGCGCCAGCAGCTTGGCTAGCGGCTACGAGCAGTACTTC. This chain joins TRBV5-1 and TRBJ2-7; 7 bases align to TRBD2. Germline V gene data show CDR1 as SGHRS and CDR2 as YFSETQ. CDR3 length: 13 amino acids. V gave up 0 bases and J gave up 3 bases; unmatched junction bases: 0.

The V call is TRBV5-6, the J call TRBJ2-7, with 8 bases lining up with TRBD2. The CDR3 totals 17 residues. V was pared by 0 bases and J by 3 bases, with 11 bases of the junction left unmatched. From germline, CDR1 is SGHDT and CDR2 YYEEEE. The CDR3 sequence is CASSLGAASGSVYEQYF. The CDR3 coding sequence is TGTGCCAGCAGCTTGGGAGCGGCAAGCGGGAGTGTCTACGAGCAGTACTTC.

Comment on this clone: Other DNA variants within this sample encode the same CDR3. J is TRBJ2-1 and V is TRBV7-2, with TRBD2 matching 10 bases. The V and J ends lost 1 base and 3 bases, in that order; junction bases with no gene match: 0. The CDR3 is 15 amino acids. Germline V gene sequence: CDR1 SGHTA, CDR2 FQGNSA. The CDR3 DNA reads as TGTGCCAGCAGCTTAGGGACTAGCGGCTACAATGAGCAGTTCTTC. Translated, it gives CASSLGTSGYNEQFF. Drawing the rest from reference TRBV7-2 and TRBJ2-1, the complete variable domain is GAGVSQSPSNKVTEKGKDVELRCDPISGHTALYWYRQSLGQGLEFLIYFQGNSAPDKSGLPSDRFSAERTGGSVSTLTIQRTQQEDSAVYLCASSLGTSGYNEQFFGPGTRLTVL.

CDR3 residues: CASSSQGGGGRDYGYTF. The CDR3 nucleotides read TGTGCCAGCAGCTCCCAGGGAGGGGGCGGTCGTGACTATGGCTACACCTTC. The chain links TRBV7-2 to TRBJ1-2; the match to TRBD1 covers 7 bases. The CDR3 contains 17 residues. Germline CDR1 is SGHTA and CDR2 is FQGNSA. V trimming: 4 bases; J trimming: 3 bases; junction bases outside the gene matches: 14. Supplemented by reference TRBV7-2 and TRBJ1-2, the full variable domain reads GAGVSQSPSNKVTEKGKDVELRCDPISGHTALYWYRQSLGQGLEFLIYFQGNSAPDKSGLPSDRFSAERTGGSVSTLTIQRTQQEDSAVYLCASSSQGGGGRDYGYTFGSGTRLTVV.

This clone occurred a few times. The genes are TRBV19 and TRBJ2-7; D remains ambiguous. This CDR3 is built from 13 residues. Trimming pared 4 bases from V and 2 bases from J, leaving 9 bases between. Germline V lookup: CDR1 LNHDA, CDR2 SQIVND (reference sequence). This CDR3 is CASSTEDTYEQYF. DNA for the CDR3: TGTGCCAGTAGTACAGAGGATACCTACGAGCAGTACTTC. Variable domain in full (rest from reference TRBV19 and TRBJ2-7): DGGITQSPKYLFRKEGQNVTLSCEQNLNHDAMYWYRQDPGQGLRLIYYSQIVNDFQKGDIAEGYSVSREKKESFPLTVTSAQKNPTAFYLCASSTEDTYEQYFGPGTRLTVT.

This clone was recorded a few times. This chain links TRBV4-1 with TRBJ2-1, with TRBD2 matching over 11 bases. The CDR3 consists of 16 residues. The germline V gene has CDR1 MGHRA and CDR2 YSYEKL. V trimming: 4 bases; J trimming: 3 bases; junction bases outside the gene matches: 5. DNA for the CDR3: TGCGCCAGCAGCCTAAGGACTAGCGGGCTCTACAATGAGCAGTTCTTC. Its protein is CASSLRTSGLYNEQFF.

The chain uses TRBV5-1 and TRBJ1-1; the D gene is possibly TRBD1 (5 bases). Germline CDR1 SGHRS, CDR2 YFSETQ. The V gene lost 3 bases and the J gene lost 4 bases, with 13 bases spanning the gap. The length of the CDR3 is 14 residues. CDR3 protein: CASSWTGTGTEAFF. Written as DNA, the CDR3 is TGCGCCAGCAGCTGGACTGGGACGGGCACTGAAGCTTTCTTT.